The rows below give T cell receptor beta chains drawn from one sample of a study of blood T cell repertoires in COVID-19. Clones were sequenced by immunoSEQ multiplex PCR, and TCRdb holds only the in-frame ones, with some missing. The sample yields about 38,000 clones, nearly 90% seen once. The sequenced material came from peripheral blood. These receptors all come from a man in his sixties with active or convalescent COVID-19. CDR3s include the opening cysteine and the closing phenylalanine or tryptophan. A D gene is named only where the DNA matches it firmly. The size entry is marked missing in some rows and otherwise reads once, few, many or a size class.

V gene	J gene	D gene	clone size	CDR3 protein	CDR3 DNA
TRBV1	TRBJ1-6	.	.	CTSSQDYIGQGKNNSPLHF	TGCACCAGCAGCCAAGATTATATAGGACAGGGGAAGAATAATTCACCCCTCCACTTT
TRBV10-3	TRBJ2-5	.	.	CAISGTVQETQYF	TGTGCCATCAGTGGGACTGTTCAAGAGACCCAGTACTTC
TRBV27	TRBJ2-1	.	.	CASSSVRQNNEQFF	TGTGCCAGCAGTTCCGTCCGACAGAACAATGAGCAGTTCTTC
TRBV2	TRBJ1-1	.	.	CASGGGLDTEAFF	TGTGCCAGCGGAGGAGGACTAGACACTGAAGCTTTCTTT
TRBV3-1/TRBV3-2	TRBJ2-6	TRBD1	.	CASSSHRGSGANVLTF	TGTGCCAGCAGCTCCCACAGGGGGTCTGGGGCCAACGTCCTGACTTTC
TRBV6-6	TRBJ2-7	TRBD2	.	CASSTLAGGYEQYF	TGTGCCAGCAGTACACTAGCGGGAGGTTACGAGCAGTACTTC
TRBV7-9	TRBJ2-2	.	.	CASSLGRQTGELFF	TGTGCCAGCAGCTTAGGACGACAGACCGGGGAGCTGTTTTTT
TRBV28	TRBJ2-5	TRBD1	once	CASSFTDRGLAETQYF	TGTGCCAGCAGTTTTACCGACAGGGGGCTTGCAGAGACCCAGTACTTC
TRBV28	TRBJ1-4	.	.	CASSQTGREKLFF	TGTGCCAGCAGTCAAACAGGGCGGGAAAAACTGTTTTTT
TRBV5-1	TRBJ2-1	TRBD2	.	CASSPPTSVNEQFF	TGCGCCAGCAGCCCCCCGACTAGCGTGAATGAGCAGTTCTTC
TRBV7-9	TRBJ2-3	.	.	CASAGSYTDTQYF	TGTGCCAGCGCGGGGTCCTACACAGATACGCAGTATTTT
TRBV19	TRBJ1-1	TRBD1	.	CASSIPLGQGPNTEAFF	TGTGCCAGTAGTATCCCCCTGGGACAGGGTCCGAACACTGAAGCTTTCTTT
TRBV11-3	TRBJ2-7	TRBD1	.	CASSHSGTALQVF	TGTGCCAGCAGCCATTCCGGGACAGCACTTCAAGTCTTC
TRBV28	TRBJ2-7	TRBD1	few	CASSLFRDSSYEQYF	TGTGCCAGCAGTTTATTCCGGGACAGCTCCTACGAGCAGTACTTC
TRBV5-1	TRBJ1-1	.	.	CASSLDNGREAFF	TGCGCCAGCAGCTTGGATAACGGGAGGGAAGCTTTCTTT